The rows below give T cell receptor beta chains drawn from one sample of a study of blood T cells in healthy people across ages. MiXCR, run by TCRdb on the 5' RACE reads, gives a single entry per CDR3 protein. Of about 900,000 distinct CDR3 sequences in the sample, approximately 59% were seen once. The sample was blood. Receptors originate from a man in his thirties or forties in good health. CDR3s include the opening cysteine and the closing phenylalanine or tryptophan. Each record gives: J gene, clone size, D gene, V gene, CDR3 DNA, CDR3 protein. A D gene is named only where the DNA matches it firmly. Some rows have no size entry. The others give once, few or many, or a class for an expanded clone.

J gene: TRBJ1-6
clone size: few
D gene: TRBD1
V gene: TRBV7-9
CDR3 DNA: TGTGCCAGCAGCTTGGGACAGACAGATTCACCCCTCCACTTT
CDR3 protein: CASSLGQTDSPLHF

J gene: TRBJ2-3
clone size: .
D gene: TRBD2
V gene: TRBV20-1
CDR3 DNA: TGCAGTGCTAGAGTGTCTAGCGGGACAGATACGCAGTATTTT
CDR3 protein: CSARVSSGTDTQYF

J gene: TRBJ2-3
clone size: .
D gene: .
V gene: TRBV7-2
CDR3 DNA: TGTGCCAGCAGCTTTAGGGGAAGCGCAGATACGCAGTATTTT
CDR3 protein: CASSFRGSADTQYF

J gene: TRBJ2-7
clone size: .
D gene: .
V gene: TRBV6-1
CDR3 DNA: TGTGCCAGCAGTGAAGGGGATTACTACGAGCAGTACTTC
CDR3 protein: CASSEGDYYEQYF

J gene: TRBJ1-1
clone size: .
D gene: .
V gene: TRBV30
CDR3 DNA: TGTGCCTGGAGATTCGGGGAGAACACTGAAGCTTTCTTT
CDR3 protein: CAWRFGENTEAFF

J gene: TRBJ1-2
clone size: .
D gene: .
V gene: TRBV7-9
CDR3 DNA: TGTGCCAGCAGCTTAGCGCAAGTCGGAAACTATGGCTACACCTTC
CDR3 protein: CASSLAQVGNYGYTF

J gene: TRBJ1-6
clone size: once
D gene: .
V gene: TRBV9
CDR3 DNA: TGTGCCAGCAGCGTAGACGGGGGATCACCCCTCAACTTT
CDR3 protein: CASSVDGGSPLNF

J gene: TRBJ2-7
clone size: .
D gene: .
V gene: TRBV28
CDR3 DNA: TGTGCCAGCTGGGACCGCTACGAGCAGTACTTC
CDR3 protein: CASWDRYEQYF

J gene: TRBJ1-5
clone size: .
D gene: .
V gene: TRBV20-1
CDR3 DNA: TGCAGTGCCGGACGGAGTGATCAGCCCCAGCATTTT
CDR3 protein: CSAGRSDQPQHF

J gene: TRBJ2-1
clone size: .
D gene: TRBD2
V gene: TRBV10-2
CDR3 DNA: TGCGCCAGCAGTGCGGCTGGACTAGCCTACAATGAGCAGTTCTTC
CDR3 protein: CASSAAGLAYNEQFF

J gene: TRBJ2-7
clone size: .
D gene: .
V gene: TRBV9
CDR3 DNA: TGTGCCAGCAGCGTAGGGATGTCCTACGAGCAGTACTTC
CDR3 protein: CASSVGMSYEQYF

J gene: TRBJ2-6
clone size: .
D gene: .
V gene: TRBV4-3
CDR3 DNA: TGCGCCAGCAGTCCACGTGGCAGGTTCTCTGGGGCCAACGTCCTGACTTTC
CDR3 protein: CASSPRGRFSGANVLTF

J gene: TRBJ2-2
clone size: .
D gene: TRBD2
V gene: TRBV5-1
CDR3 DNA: TGCGCCAGCAGCTTGTCTAGCGGGGGGAACACCGGGGAGCTGTCTTTT
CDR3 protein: CASSLSSGGNTGELSF

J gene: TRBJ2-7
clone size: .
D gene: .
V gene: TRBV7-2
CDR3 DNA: TGTGCCAGCAGCTTTAAAAGTCATGGTGGGGGCCTCCAAGCCTACGAGCAGTACTTC
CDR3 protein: CASSFKSHGGGLQAYEQYF

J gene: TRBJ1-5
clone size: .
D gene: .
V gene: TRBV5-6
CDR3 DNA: TGTGCCAGCAGCTTGACCCAGGGGTCGGGTCAGCCCCAGCATTTT
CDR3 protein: CASSLTQGSGQPQHF

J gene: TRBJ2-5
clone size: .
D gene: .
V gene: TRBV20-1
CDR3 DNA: TGCAGTGCTAGAGGGACAGTTGGGTCTCGCTGGAACTTC
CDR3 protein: CSARGTVGSRWNF

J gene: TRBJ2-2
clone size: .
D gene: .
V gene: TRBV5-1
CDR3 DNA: TGCGCCAGCAGCCCGGATAGGGACACCGGGGAGCTGTTTTTT
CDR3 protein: CASSPDRDTGELFF

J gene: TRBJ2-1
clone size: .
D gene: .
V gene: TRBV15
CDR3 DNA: TGTGCCACCAGCAGCGGGATTGACTCTTACAATGAGCAGTTCTTC
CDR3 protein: CATSSGIDSYNEQFF

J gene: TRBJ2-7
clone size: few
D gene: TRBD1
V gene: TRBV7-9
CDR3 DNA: TGTGCCAGCAGCTTCGACAGGGCCTACGAGCAGTACTTC
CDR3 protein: CASSFDRAYEQYF

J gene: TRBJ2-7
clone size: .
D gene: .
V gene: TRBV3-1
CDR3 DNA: TGTGCCAGCAGCCAAACCGACGGGTCCTACGAGCAGTACTTC
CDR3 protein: CASSQTDGSYEQYF

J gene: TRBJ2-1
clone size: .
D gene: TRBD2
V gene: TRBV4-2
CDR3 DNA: TGTGCCAGCAGCCAGTCAGCGGGGGGGATATCCTACAATGAGCAGTTCTTC
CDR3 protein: CASSQSAGGISYNEQFF

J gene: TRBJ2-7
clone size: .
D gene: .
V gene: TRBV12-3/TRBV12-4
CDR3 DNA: TGTGCCAGCAATAATGGGGCCCTCCCGGCCCAGTACTTC
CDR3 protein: CASNNGALPAQYF

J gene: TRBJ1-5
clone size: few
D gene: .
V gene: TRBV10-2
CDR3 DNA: TGCGCCAGCAGTGAGTTCAGGGGCAATCAGCCCCAGCATTTT
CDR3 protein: CASSEFRGNQPQHF

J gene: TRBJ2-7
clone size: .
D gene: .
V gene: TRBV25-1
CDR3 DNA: TGTGCCAGCAGTTTCGGGAACCCTTCCTACGAGCAGTACTTC
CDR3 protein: CASSFGNPSYEQYF

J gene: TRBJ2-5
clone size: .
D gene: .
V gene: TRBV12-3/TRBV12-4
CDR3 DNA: TGTGCCAGCAGTCCCAGGAGCTCCCAAGAGACCCAGTACTTC
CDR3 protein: CASSPRSSQETQYF

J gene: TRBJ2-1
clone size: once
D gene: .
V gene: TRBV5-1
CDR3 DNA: TGCGCCAGCAGCTTGGCCGGGGCCCAGGGGAATGAGCAGTTCTTC
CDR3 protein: CASSLAGAQGNEQFF

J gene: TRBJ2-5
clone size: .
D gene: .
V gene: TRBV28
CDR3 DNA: TGTGCCAGCAGTTCCGCCGGCAAGGGGGAGGGATTACAAGAGACCCAGTACTTC
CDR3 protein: CASSSAGKGEGLQETQYF

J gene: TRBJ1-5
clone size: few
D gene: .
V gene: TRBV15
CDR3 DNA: TGTGCCACCAGAGATTCTTATAGCAATCAGCCCCAGCATTTT
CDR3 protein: CATRDSYSNQPQHF

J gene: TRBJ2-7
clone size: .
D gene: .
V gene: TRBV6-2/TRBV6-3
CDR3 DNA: TGTGCCACCTCCCTGGACAGCCCGCAAGAGGCCCAGTACTTC
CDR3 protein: CATSLDSPQEAQYF

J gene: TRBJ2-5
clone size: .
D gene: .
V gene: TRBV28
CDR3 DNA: TGTGCCAGCAGTTTGTGGGGGATTGAATACCAAGAGACCCAGTACTTC
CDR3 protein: CASSLWGIEYQETQYF

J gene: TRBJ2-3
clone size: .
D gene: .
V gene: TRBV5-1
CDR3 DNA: TGCGCCAGCAGCGTCGACGGCTATGGTGCAGATACGCAGTATTTT
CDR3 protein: CASSVDGYGADTQYF

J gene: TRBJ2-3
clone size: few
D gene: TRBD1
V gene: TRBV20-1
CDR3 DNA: TGCAGTGCTTATTCCCAGGACAGGGACAGGCCAGATACGCAGTATTTT
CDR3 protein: CSAYSQDRDRPDTQYF

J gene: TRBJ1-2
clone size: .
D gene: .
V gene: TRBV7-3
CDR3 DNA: TGTGCCAGCAGCCCAAACGGGGGAGCCGGATTGGGCTACACCTTC
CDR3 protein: CASSPNGGAGLGYTF

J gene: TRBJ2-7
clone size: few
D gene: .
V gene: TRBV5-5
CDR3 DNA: TGTGCCAGCAGCCCGGGAGACAGCAACTACGAGCAGTACTTC
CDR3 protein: CASSPGDSNYEQYF

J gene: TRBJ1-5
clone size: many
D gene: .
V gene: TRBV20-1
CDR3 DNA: TGCAGCACGGACCACGGGAGCAATCAGCCCCAGCATTTT
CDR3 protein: CSTDHGSNQPQHF

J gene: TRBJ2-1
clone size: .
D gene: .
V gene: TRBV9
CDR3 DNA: TGTGCCAGCAGCGAAAGGTGGAATGAGCAGTTCTTC
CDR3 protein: CASSERWNEQFF

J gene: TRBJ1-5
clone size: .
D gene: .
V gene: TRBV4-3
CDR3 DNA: TGCGCCAGCAGCCAAGGAAGCCGCAGGGAAGGTCAGCCCCAGCATTTT
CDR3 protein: CASSQGSRREGQPQHF

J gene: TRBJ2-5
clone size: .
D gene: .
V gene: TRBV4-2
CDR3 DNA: TGTGCCAGCAGCCAAGATATCCGGGCCCAAGGAGAGACCCAGTACTTC
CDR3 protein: CASSQDIRAQGETQYF

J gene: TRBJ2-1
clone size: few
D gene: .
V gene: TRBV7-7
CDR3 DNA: TGTGCCAGCAGCCGGGTTGTAGCAGGGGAGCAGTTCTTC
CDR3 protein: CASSRVVAGEQFF

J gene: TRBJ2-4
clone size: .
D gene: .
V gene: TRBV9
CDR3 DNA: TGTGCCAGCAGTCCGGGCGGGACACCTTCGCCCGCAAACATTCAGTACTTC
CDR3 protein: CASSPGGTPSPANIQYF

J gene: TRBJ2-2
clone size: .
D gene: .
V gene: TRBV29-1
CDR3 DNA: TGCAGCGTTCGGCCCGCCACCGGGGAGCTGTTTTTT
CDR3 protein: CSVRPATGELFF

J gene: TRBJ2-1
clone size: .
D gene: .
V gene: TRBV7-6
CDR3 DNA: TGTGCCAGCAGCTTAGCCACCTTGCGGGAGCAGTTCTTC
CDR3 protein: CASSLATLREQFF

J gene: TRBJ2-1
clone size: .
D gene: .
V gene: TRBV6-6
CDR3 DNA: TGTGCCAGCAGTTACTCGCCGGGACAATTTTACAATGAGCAGTTCTTC
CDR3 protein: CASSYSPGQFYNEQFF

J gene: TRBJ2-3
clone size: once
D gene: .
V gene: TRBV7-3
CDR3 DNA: TGTGCCAGCAGCAAAAAACCGAGGGACGGTCTAAGCACAGATACGCAGTATTTT
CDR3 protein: CASSKKPRDGLSTDTQYF

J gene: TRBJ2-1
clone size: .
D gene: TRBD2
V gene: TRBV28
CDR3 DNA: TGTGCCAGCAGTTCCTTTAGCGGGGGGGGCTACAATGAGCAGTTCTTC
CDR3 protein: CASSSFSGGGYNEQFF

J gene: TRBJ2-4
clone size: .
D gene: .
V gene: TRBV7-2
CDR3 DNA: TGTGCCAGCAGCCCCAGACAGGAACTCCCCATTCAGTACTTC
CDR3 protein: CASSPRQELPIQYF

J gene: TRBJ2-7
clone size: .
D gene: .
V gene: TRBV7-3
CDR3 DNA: TGTGCCAGCAGCTTAAGTCCAGGACGAAACGAGCAGTACTTC
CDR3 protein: CASSLSPGRNEQYF

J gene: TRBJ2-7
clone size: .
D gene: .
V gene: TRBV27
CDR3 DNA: TGTGCCAGCATGGCATTCTACAATGAGCAGTACTTC
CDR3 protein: CASMAFYNEQYF

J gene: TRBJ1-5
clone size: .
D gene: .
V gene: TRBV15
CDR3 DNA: TGTGCCACCAGCAGAGGGAAGGGTTTGGGCAATCAGCCCCAGCATTTT
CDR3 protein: CATSRGKGLGNQPQHF

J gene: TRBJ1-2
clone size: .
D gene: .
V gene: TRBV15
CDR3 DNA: TGTACCACCAGCAGAGATGTGGGACGCAACTATGGCTACACCTTC
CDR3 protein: CTTSRDVGRNYGYTF

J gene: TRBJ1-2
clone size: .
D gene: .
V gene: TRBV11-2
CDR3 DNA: TGTTCCAGCAGCTTAGTGAGTGGTGGCTACACCTTC
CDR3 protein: CSSSLVSGGYTF

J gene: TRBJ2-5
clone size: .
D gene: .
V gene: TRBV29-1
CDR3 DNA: TGCAGCGTTGAGTACCCTATGAGGACCCGGGAGACCCAGTACTTC
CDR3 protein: CSVEYPMRTRETQYF